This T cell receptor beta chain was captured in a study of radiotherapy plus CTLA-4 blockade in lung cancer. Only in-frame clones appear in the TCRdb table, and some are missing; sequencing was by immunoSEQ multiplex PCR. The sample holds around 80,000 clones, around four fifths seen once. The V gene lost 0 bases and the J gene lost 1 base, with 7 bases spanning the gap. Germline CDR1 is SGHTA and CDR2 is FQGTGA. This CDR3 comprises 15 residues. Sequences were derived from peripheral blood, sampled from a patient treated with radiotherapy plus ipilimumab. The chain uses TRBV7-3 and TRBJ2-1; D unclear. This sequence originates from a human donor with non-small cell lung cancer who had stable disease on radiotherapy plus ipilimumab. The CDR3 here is CASSLTGNSYNEQFF. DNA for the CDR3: TGTGCCAGCAGCTTAACTGGGAATTCCTACAATGAGCAGTTCTTC. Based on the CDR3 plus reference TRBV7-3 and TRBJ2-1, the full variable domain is GAGVSQTPSNKVTEKGKYVELRCDPISGHTALYWYRQSLGQGPEFLIYFQGTGAADDSGLPNDRFFAVRPEGSVSTLKIQRTERGDSAVYLCASSLTGNSYNEQFFGPGTRLTVL.